The 21 T cell receptor beta chains presented below share a single source sample, sequenced in a study of cytomegalovirus exposure and HLA in healthy donors. A multiplex PCR was run with 60 Vbeta primers and 13 Jbeta primers. TCRdb's copy holds only in-frame clones and misses some; the assay was immunoSEQ multiplex PCR. The data contain 95,000 to 120,000 clones, 67% of them singletons. The sample consisted of PBMCs. These receptors all come from a man aged 18 to 29 in good health and CMV-seropositive.

V and J are TRBV5-1 and TRBJ2-5, with 11 bases fitting TRBD2. V gave up 0 bases and J gave up 1 base; unmatched junction bases: 5. Germline V gene sequence: CDR1 SGHRS, CDR2 YFSETQ. CDR3 length equals 17 residues. As DNA, the CDR3 is TGCGCCAGCAGCTTGGAGGTAGCGGGGGGGTTCCAAGAGACCCAGTACTTC. As protein: CASSLEVAGGFQETQYF.

The chain employs TRBV9 and TRBJ1-1; no clear D gene. The germline gives CDR1 SGDLS, CDR2 YYNGEE. This CDR3 has 13 amino acids. V lost 4 bases and J lost 7, with 14 bases in between. CDR3: CASSQRGVNEAFF. As DNA, the CDR3 is TGTGCCAGCAGCCAGCGCGGTGTCAATGAAGCTTTCTTT.

This clone was seen a handful of times. The chain joins TRBV5-4 to TRBJ2-5, with no clear D. Germline-derived CDR1 and CDR2 are SGHNT and YYREEE (reference sequence). This CDR3 is built from 15 residues. V was cut by 0 bases and J by 0 bases, with 9 bases left in between. Here the CDR3 reads CASSLEGRYQETQYF. CDR3 nucleotide sequence: TGTGCCAGCAGCTTGGAAGGCAGGTACCAAGAGACCCAGTACTTC.

This clone has more than one count but fewer than ten. The rearrangement uses TRBV2 and TRBJ1-2, with 10 bases fitting TRBD1. Trimming removed 6 bases from V and 7 bases from J; junction bases left unmatched: 8. Germline CDR1 SNHLY, CDR2 FYNNEI. The CDR3 length is 14 residues. The CDR3 reads CASSQGQGFRGYTF. DNA of the CDR3: TGTGCCAGCAGCCAGGGACAGGGGTTCCGTGGCTACACCTTC.

The chain combines TRBV27 with TRBJ2-7; TRBD1 matches at 8 bases. The trim removed 8 bases at V and 2 bases at J, leaving 11 bases unmatched. The CDR3 is 15 amino acids. The germline gives CDR1 MNHEY, CDR2 SMNVEV (reference sequence). The CDR3 spells CASSGQGDPPYEQYF. The CDR3 nucleotides read TGTGCCAGCTCCGGACAGGGCGACCCTCCCTACGAGCAGTACTTC.

This clone was detected only a few times. At one boundary the junction diverges from the germline segment, which might be a read error. The genes are TRBV4-1 and TRBJ2-7; TRBD2 might be the D (5 bases). CDR3 length equals 12 residues. Germline CDR1 is MGHRA and CDR2 is YSYEKL. This chain's CDR3 is CASSQGTASRHF. The CDR3 DNA reads TGCGCCAGCAGCCAAGGGACTGCCTCTAGGCACTTC.

The J gene is TRBJ2-7, the V gene TRBV2; D is undetermined. The CDR3 loop spans 16 amino acids. V was trimmed by 3 bases and J by 2 bases, leaving 17 bases between them. Germline V gene lookup returns CDR1 SNHLY and CDR2 FYNNEI. CDR3 nucleotide sequence: TGTGCCAGCAGTGATGATCGGGTTCCCCACCCCTACGAGCAGTACGTC. This sequence encodes CASSDDRVPHPYEQYV.

The sample holds a few counts of this clone. The chain uses TRBV14 and TRBJ1-1; TRBD1 matches at 7 bases. The CDR3 has 12 amino acids. Trimming took 4 bases from V and 4 from J; bases not matched to a gene: 0. The germline CDR1 and CDR2 sequences are SGHDN and FVKESK. CDR3 sequence: CASSPGGTEAFF. The CDR3 DNA reads TGTGCCAGCAGCCCAGGGGGCACTGAAGCTTTCTTT.

This clone was counted between two and nine times. V gene TRBV5-1 combines with J gene TRBJ2-7, with 7 bases aligning to TRBD1. The CDR3 sequence is 15 residues long. Germline assignment: CDR1 SGHRS and CDR2 YFSETQ. J lost 0 bases, V lost 4 bases, and 7 bases had no gene match. CDR3: CASSQVSGGSYEQYF. CDR3 DNA sequence: TGCGCCAGCAGCCAAGTGTCAGGGGGCTCCTACGAGCAGTACTTC.

The chain joins TRBV27 to TRBJ2-2; D is perhaps TRBD1 (5 bases). Germline CDR1 and CDR2: MNHEY and SMNVEV (reference sequence). The CDR3 has 14 residues. Trimming removed 2 bases from V and 7 bases from J, with 11 bases in between. CDR3 loop: CASSLRGYFGELFF. For the CDR3, the DNA is TGTGCCAGCAGTTTAAGGGGCTACTTCGGGGAGCTGTTTTTT.

V is TRBV15 and J is TRBJ1-2, with D tentatively TRBD1 (5 bases). V was cut by 3 bases and J by 0 bases, with 11 bases left in between. Germline assignment: CDR1 LNHNV and CDR2 YYDKDF (reference sequence). CDR3 length equals 15 residues. The CDR3 reads CATSSRAAANYGYTF. The CDR3 DNA sequence: TGTGCCACCAGCAGCAGGGCAGCAGCTAACTATGGCTACACCTTC.

The chain carries TRBV28 and TRBJ1-5; 7 nucleotides agree with TRBD1. In germline, CDR1 is MDHEN, CDR2 SYDVKM. This CDR3 spans 14 amino acids. V was pared by 7 bases and J by 5 bases, with 8 bases of the junction left unmatched. The chain's CDR3 is CASNARTGHQPQHF. The CDR3 DNA is TGTGCCAGCAATGCCCGGACAGGCCATCAGCCCCAGCATTTT.

In its sample, this clone was seen once. The chain recombines TRBV5-5 with TRBJ1-5; D remains ambiguous. The CDR3 runs to 15 residues. V dropped 4 bases and J dropped 0 bases, with 11 bases sitting between them. Per germline, CDR1 SGHKS and CDR2 YYEKEE (reference sequence). The CDR3, as DNA: TGTGCCAGCAGCCCGAGGTGGAGTAGCAATCAGCCCCAGCATTTT. Translated, it gives CASSPRWSSNQPQHF.

The V call is TRBV29-1, the J call TRBJ2-7; D is ambiguous. This CDR3 comprises 11 residues. Per germline, CDR1 SQVTM and CDR2 ANQGSEA. Trimming took off 5 bases at V and 6 bases at J, with 11 bases between the two ends. The CDR3 protein is CSVPCAAEQYV. The CDR3 bases are TGCAGCGTTCCTTGTGCGGCCGAGCAGTACGTC.

The V gene is TRBV30, the J gene TRBJ1-1, with 7 bases aligning to TRBD1. CDR1 and CDR2 from the germline V gene are GTSNPN and SVGIG (reference sequence). Trimming took 3 bases from V and 1 from J; bases not matched to a gene: 14. The CDR3 has 17 residues. The CDR3 DNA reads as TGTGCCTGGAGGAACTGGAGGGGGCGAAGGGGGAACACTGAAGCTTTCTTT. It codes for CAWRNWRGRRGNTEAFF.

The rearrangement uses TRBV6-5 and TRBJ1-5, with a possible D match to TRBD1 (6 bases). Germline-derived CDR1 and CDR2 are MNHEY and SVGAGI. Trimming took 6 bases from V and 0 from J, leaving 12 bases between them. The CDR3 extends over 15 amino acids. The CDR3 DNA reads TGTGCCAGCAGCTCCGGGACAACTAGCAATCAGCCCCAGCATTTT. This translates into CASSSGTTSNQPQHF.

The V call is TRBV7-2, the J call TRBJ2-1; D may be TRBD1 (5 bases). Germline V gene lookup returns CDR1 SGHTA and CDR2 FQGNSA. The CDR3 contains 14 residues. The V end was cut by 2 bases, the J end by 8 bases, with 13 bases between. The CDR3 sequence is CASSLNQGWDEQFF. The CDR3 DNA reads as TGTGCCAGCAGCTTAAATCAGGGCTGGGATGAGCAGTTCTTC.

The chain couples TRBV7-6 to TRBJ2-2, with D perhaps TRBD2 (6 bases). In germline, CDR1 is SGHVS, CDR2 FNYEAQ. The CDR3 totals 14 residues. V was pared by 5 bases and J by 8 bases, with 15 bases between. CDR3 sequence reads: CASSQRPGAGELFF. The DNA for the CDR3 is TGTGCCAGCAGCCAGCGCCCGGGAGCAGGGGAGCTGTTTTTT.

The chain couples TRBV2 to TRBJ2-7; TRBD1 agrees at 9 bases. This CDR3 spans 13 amino acids. Germline CDR1 is SNHLY and CDR2 is FYNNEI. Unmatched junction bases numbered 7, after V lost 7 bases and J lost 6 bases. The CDR3 nucleotides read TGTGCCAGCACCCGGGACAGGGTTTCCGAGCAGTACTTC. This gives the protein CASTRDRVSEQYF.

The J gene is TRBJ2-5, the V gene TRBV9, with 10 bases that match TRBD1. V shed 3 bases, J shed 4 bases, and the junction held 0 bases outside the gene matches. Germline CDR1 reads SGDLS; CDR2 reads YYNGEE. The length of the CDR3 is 13 residues. The CDR3 is CASSGTGGETQYF. DNA for the CDR3: TGTGCCAGCAGCGGGACAGGGGGAGAGACCCAGTACTTC.

This clone has at least ten counts. The genes are TRBV2 and TRBJ2-5, with 9 bases matching TRBD2. The CDR3 is 15 residues long. Losses at the gene ends were 6 bases for V and 5 bases for J; bases not matched to a gene: 10. CDR1 SNHLY and CDR2 FYNNEI come from the germline V gene. The CDR3 spells CASRWLAGVGETQYF. In nucleotides, the CDR3 is TGTGCCAGCAGGTGGTTAGCGGGGGTCGGGGAGACCCAGTACTTC. The full variable domain, rest sourced from reference TRBV2 and TRBJ2-5, is EPEVTQTPSHQVTQMGQEVILRCVPISNHLYFYWYRQILGQKVEFLVSFYNNEISEKSEIFDDQFSVERPDGSNFTLKIRSTKLEDSAMYFCASRWLAGVGETQYFGPGTRLLVL.